This T cell receptor beta chain was observed in a study of blood T cell repertoires in COVID-19. Study as a whole: COVID-19 samples, acute and convalescent, were from the United States, Italy and Spain. Nucleic acid was either cDNA or gDNA, and it came from T cells, B-cell-depleted T cells, or PBMCs.

In the source study's methods: Cell counts per sample came from amplifying reference gene primers. TCRdb keeps only in-frame clones here, not all; method: immunoSEQ multiplex PCR. The DNA gave D and trimming, while V, J and clone size come from that table. The table has under 200,000 clones, 80% to 90% seen once. Per the germline V gene, CDR1 is MNHEY and CDR2 is SMNVEV (reference sequence). The CDR3 runs 16 residues. V shed 2 bases and J shed 0 bases, with 13 bases lying between them. The chain carries TRBV27 and TRBJ1-1, with D perhaps TRBD1 (5 bases). The specimen was peripheral blood. This TCR derives from a man in his 60s with acute or convalescent COVID-19. The CDR3 here is CASSLKVRAVNTEAFF. The CDR3 bases are TGTGCCAGCAGTTTAAAGGTCAGGGCGGTGAACACTGAAGCTTTCTTT.